This record concerns one TCR beta chain sequence. The data are from a study of blood T cell repertoires in COVID-19. The V gene's germline CDR1 is SGHDT and CDR2 YYEEEE. The V end lost 4 bases, the J end lost 0 bases, and 10 bases lay between the germline ends. This CDR3 has 14 amino acids. Profiled with immunoSEQ multiplex PCR; TCRdb holds only in-frame clones, not every one. Among about 44,000 clones listed, 88% were seen once. The sequenced material came from peripheral blood. V usage is TRBV5-6 and J usage is TRBJ1-1; D is possibly TRBD1 (6 bases). This clonotype originated in a middle-aged woman with acute or convalescent COVID-19. This CDR3 is CASSPTGLNTEAFF. CDR3 DNA: TGTGCCAGCAGCCCGACAGGACTGAACACTGAAGCTTTCTTT.